Shown below are 31 T cell receptor beta chains from a single sample sequenced in a study of blood T cell repertoires in COVID-19. Profiling relied on immunoSEQ multiplex PCR, and the TCRdb table lists in-frame clones only, not all of them. The table lists about 380,000 clones, 81% of them singletons. The source material was peripheral blood. These receptors all come from a human donor with acute or convalescent COVID-19. The donor label of this sample is uncertain.

The chain couples TRBV7-2 to TRBJ2-1; no definite D call. Deletions cut 4 bases from V and 1 base from J, with 5 bases between. CDR1 is SGHTA and CDR2 is FQGNSA in the germline V gene. The CDR3 loop spans 13 amino acids. The chain's CDR3 is CASSWQSYNEQFF. CDR3 nucleotides: TGTGCCAGCAGCTGGCAATCCTACAATGAGCAGTTCTTC.

The chain has TRBV30 and TRBJ1-2; 8 bases agree with TRBD1. CDR1 GTSNPN and CDR2 SVGIG come from the germline V gene (reference sequence). V lost 6 bases to trimming and J lost 4 bases; unmatched junction nucleotides: 7. The CDR3 is 13 amino acids. For the CDR3, the DNA is TGTGCCTGCGTTGACAGGGGAGTCTATGGCTACACCTTC. It translates to CACVDRGVYGYTF.

The rearrangement joins TRBV18 to TRBJ2-6; the D is unclear. The CDR3 runs 17 residues. Between the trimmed V and J ends, which lost 3 bases and 4 bases, there was a span of 16 bases. From germline, CDR1 is KGHSH and CDR2 LQKENI. CDR3 sequence reads: CASSPKLGRLGANVLTF. The CDR3 nucleotides read TGTGCCAGCTCACCGAAGCTTGGGCGCTTAGGGGCCAACGTCCTGACTTTC. Based on the CDR3 plus reference TRBV18 and TRBJ2-6, the full variable domain is NAGVMQNPRHLVRRRGQEARLRCSPMKGHSHVYWYRQLPEEGLKFMVYLQKENIIDESGMPKERFSAEFPKEGPSILRIQQVVRGDSAAYFCASSPKLGRLGANVLTFGAGSRLTVL.

This clone was counted only a few times. This rearrangement joins TRBV20-1 to TRBJ1-1; D is uncertain. This CDR3 is built from 13 residues. Trimming stripped 3 bases from V and 6 bases from J, with 14 bases between. Germline V gene lookup returns CDR1 DFQATT and CDR2 SNEGSKA (reference sequence). For the CDR3, the DNA is TGCAGTGCTAGTGTCTTCACGGGAGCTGAAGCTTTCTTT. Protein: CSASVFTGAEAFF.

J is TRBJ2-5 and V is TRBV5-5; TRBD2 matches at 8 bases. Losses at the gene ends were 4 bases for V and 4 bases for J; bases not matched to a gene: 3. Germline-derived CDR1 and CDR2 are SGHKS and YYEKEE (reference sequence). This CDR3 comprises 13 residues. The CDR3 sequence: CASSASGRETQYF. As DNA, the CDR3 is TGTGCCAGCAGCGCAAGCGGGAGAGAGACCCAGTACTTC.

As DNA, the CDR3 is TGTGCCAGCAGCCGGGACAGGGGGCTACCCTATGGCTACACCTTC. Its translation is CASSRDRGLPYGYTF. This sequence joins TRBV6-5 and TRBJ1-2; 12 bases align to TRBD1. This CDR3 spans 15 amino acids. CDR1 and CDR2 from the germline V gene are MNHEY and SVGAGI. V lost 6 bases, J lost 4 bases, and 6 bases stayed unmatched.

The rearrangement joins TRBV27 to TRBJ1-1; possibly TRBD1 for D (5 bases). The V end was cut by 4 bases, the J end by 5 bases, with 17 bases between. This CDR3 has 15 amino acids. Germline V CDR1 and CDR2: MNHEY, SMNVEV (reference sequence). Here the CDR3 reads CASSSVPGLTTEAFF. The CDR3 DNA reads as TGTGCCAGCAGTTCCGTTCCAGGGCTGACAACTGAAGCTTTCTTT.

This sequence joins TRBV11-2 and TRBJ2-3; TRBD1 aligns across 7 bases. Looked up from germline, CDR1 is SGHAT and CDR2 is FQNNGV. The CDR3 loop spans 17 amino acids. J lost 1 base, V lost 1 base, and 8 bases had no gene match. The CDR3 DNA reads as TGTGCCAGCAGCTTAGGGATAGCGAGGGGGCGCACAGATACGCAGTATTTT. It specifies CASSLGIARGRTDTQYF.

The chain employs TRBV6-1 and TRBJ1-2; 7 bases fit TRBD1. In germline, CDR1 is MNHNS, CDR2 SASEGT. This CDR3 has 14 amino acids. With V trimmed by 5 bases and J by 7 bases, 10 bases remained unmatched. In DNA, the CDR3 is TGTGCCAGCAGTCCGGACAGGACAGGACGTGGCTACACCTTC. Amino acids: CASSPDRTGRGYTF.

The chain couples TRBV5-5 to TRBJ2-3, with D perhaps matching TRBD2 (5 bases). V dropped 0 bases and J dropped 2 bases, with 13 bases sitting between them. Germline V gives CDR1 SGHKS, CDR2 YYEKEE (reference sequence). The length of the CDR3 is 16 residues. The CDR3 is CASSLDVGAPTDTQYF. CDR3 DNA sequence: TGTGCCAGCAGCTTGGATGTGGGAGCCCCCACAGATACGCAGTATTTT.

The gene calls are TRBV19 and TRBJ1-5; the match to TRBD1 covers 9 bases. The trim removed 6 bases at V and 4 bases at J, leaving 16 bases unmatched. The CDR3 is made up of 18 amino acids. Germline lookup yields CDR1 LNHDA and CDR2 SQIVND (reference sequence). The CDR3 loop reads CASRSPPGQGLGNQPQHF. The CDR3 DNA reads as TGTGCCAGTAGGTCCCCGCCGGGACAGGGATTGGGGAATCAGCCCCAGCATTTT.

This chain links TRBV28 with TRBJ2-7, with D hard to call. Germline V gene lookup returns CDR1 MDHEN and CDR2 SYDVKM. V was trimmed by 4 bases and J by 2 bases, leaving 9 bases between them. The CDR3 sequence is 13 residues long. CDR3 protein: CASSSTVPYEQYF. In nucleotides, the CDR3 is TGTGCCAGCAGTTCCACAGTTCCCTACGAGCAGTACTTC.

This clone was counted a few times. The junction departs from the called germline gene at one end, perhaps through a read error. This chain uses TRBV11-2 with TRBJ1-2; a weak D match, TRBD1 (5 bases). This CDR3 is 13 amino acids long. From germline, CDR1 is SGHAT and CDR2 FQNNGV. The CDR3 DNA reads as TGTGCCAGCAGCGTAGACAGAAACTATGGCTACACCTTC. Protein product: CASSVDRNYGYTF.

The V call is TRBV2, the J call TRBJ1-5; 7 bases align to TRBD1. Trimming removed 6 bases from V and 6 bases from J; junction bases left unmatched: 8. CDR3 length equals 14 residues. Germline CDR1 and CDR2: SNHLY and FYNNEI. DNA of the CDR3: TGTGCCAGCAGGCCCGACAGGGAGTCTCAGCCCCAGCATTTT. Protein sequence: CASRPDRESQPQHF.

A remark on this clone: A much larger clone differs from this one at a single base, so this may be a read error. J is TRBJ1-5 and V is TRBV3-1 (or the pseudogene TRBV3-2); D is undetermined. The ends were cut back, 4 bases at V and 4 bases at J, with 8 bases in the middle. The germline gives CDR1 LGHDT, CDR2 YNNKEL (reference sequence). This CDR3 contains 13 residues. The CDR3 is CASSRRENQPQHF. CDR3 nucleotides: TGTGCCAGCAGCCGACGGGAGAATCAGCCCCAGCATTTT.

The chain couples TRBV18 to TRBJ1-5, with D perhaps matching TRBD1 (6 bases). Trimming pared 4 bases from V and 0 bases from J, leaving 16 bases between. The CDR3 spans 17 residues. CDR1 and CDR2 from the germline V gene are KGHSH and LQKENI. The CDR3 bases are TGTGCCAGCTCACTGGGTCTGACAGGTTTTAGCAATCAGCCCCAGCATTTT. Its protein product is CASSLGLTGFSNQPQHF.

V is TRBV19 and J is TRBJ1-6, with no clear D. The CDR3 is 15 residues long. Germline loops: CDR1 LNHDA, CDR2 SQIVND (reference sequence). Trimming took 3 bases from V and 9 from J, leaving 15 bases between them. The CDR3 reads CASSMVPGGSSPLHF. As DNA, the CDR3 is TGTGCCAGTAGTATGGTCCCGGGAGGATCTTCACCCCTCCACTTT.

This clone was seen more than once but under ten times. The chain couples TRBV27 to TRBJ2-7; 9 bases align to TRBD1. The trim removed 8 bases at V and 3 bases at J, leaving 2 bases unmatched. Germline V gene data show CDR1 as MNHEY and CDR2 as SMNVEV (reference sequence). This CDR3 has 12 residues. The CDR3 sequence is CASGTGLYEQYF. CDR3 nucleotide sequence: TGTGCCAGCGGGACAGGGCTCTACGAGCAGTACTTC.

V is TRBV7-9 and J is TRBJ2-2; 10 bases are a match to TRBD1. Germline assignment: CDR1 SEHNR and CDR2 FQNEAQ (reference sequence). Trimming cost V 10 bases and J 3 bases; bases outside gene matches: 8. CDR3 length equals 15 residues. The CDR3 sequence: CAKRSGTGDTGELFF. Written as DNA, the CDR3 is TGTGCCAAAAGATCCGGGACAGGGGACACCGGGGAGCTGTTTTTT.

The rearrangement joins TRBV6-5 to TRBJ2-7; D is possibly TRBD2 (5 bases). Trimming removed 6 bases at V and 12 bases at J, with 24 bases between. This CDR3 spans 14 amino acids. The germline gives CDR1 MNHEY, CDR2 SVGAGI. The CDR3 DNA reads TGTGCCAGCAGCCCCCGGGGAGCCTTAGTTCCTCCGTACTTC. Amino acids: CASSPRGALVPPYF.

The genes are TRBV7-9 and TRBJ2-3; D perhaps matches TRBD1 (6 bases). The CDR3 spans 16 residues. From germline, CDR1 is SEHNR and CDR2 FQNEAQ (reference sequence). V lost 4 bases, J lost 4 bases, and 18 bases lay in between. CDR3 in DNA: TGTGCCAGCAGCTCGGGCCAGGGGAGTTACGCAGATACGCAGTATTTT. The encoded protein is CASSSGQGSYADTQYF.

The J gene is TRBJ2-1, the V gene TRBV11-2; D is possibly TRBD2 (5 bases). V lost 5 bases and J 7 bases, leaving 12 bases between the germline ends. The CDR3 is 13 amino acids. Germline lookup yields CDR1 SGHAT and CDR2 FQNNGV. CDR3 bases: TGTGCCAGCAGCCTTGGCGGGTTAAATGAGCAGTTCTTC. Residues: CASSLGGLNEQFF.

The chain joins TRBV28 to TRBJ2-1, with 13 bases aligning to TRBD2. The CDR3 consists of 16 residues. V shed 5 bases and J 8 bases; nucleotides not matched to a gene: 9. The germline gives CDR1 MDHEN, CDR2 SYDVKM. This CDR3 reads CASSPRTSGRRDEQFF. CDR3 DNA sequence: TGTGCCAGCAGTCCCCGGACTAGCGGGAGAAGGGATGAGCAGTTCTTC.

CDR3 amino acids: CASSTLRGFVAVQYF. The DNA of the CDR3 is TGTGCCAGCAGCACCCTTAGGGGGTTCGTCGCCGTCCAGTACTTC. The rearrangement uses TRBV6-2 or TRBV6-3 and TRBJ2-5, with a weak D call TRBD1 (6 bases). Germline V gives CDR1 MNHEY, CDR2 SVGEGT. The CDR3 is 15 residues long. Trimming removed 6 bases at V and 10 bases at J, with 24 bases between.

This rearrangement joins TRBV25-1 to TRBJ1-6; D is perhaps TRBD1 (6 bases). The V gene lost 10 bases and the J gene lost 0 bases, with 10 bases spanning the gap. This CDR3 is 14 amino acids long. Looked up from germline, CDR1 is MGHDK and CDR2 is SYGVNS. The CDR3, as DNA: TGTGCCACCAGACAGGACTCCTATAATTCACCCCTCCACTTT. Amino acid sequence: CATRQDSYNSPLHF.

The V gene is TRBV4-1, the J gene TRBJ1-2; D unresolved. The CDR3 has 20 amino acids. V was trimmed by 0 bases and J by 3 bases, leaving 26 bases between them. Per germline, CDR1 MGHRA and CDR2 YSYEKL. CDR3: CASSQESMGIGSLGHYGYTF. The CDR3 bases are TGCGCCAGCAGCCAAGAGAGTATGGGGATCGGGAGTCTGGGCCACTATGGCTACACCTTC.

This chain joins TRBV5-1 and TRBJ1-1, with D unclear. In germline, CDR1 is SGHRS, CDR2 YFSETQ. This CDR3 has 15 amino acids. V lost 1 base to trimming and J lost 1 base, with 11 bases between them. The CDR3 loop reads CASSLLMAGNTEAFF. The DNA of the CDR3 is TGCGCCAGCAGCTTGTTGATGGCGGGGAACACTGAAGCTTTCTTT. Using reference TRBV5-1 and TRBJ1-1 for the parts outside the CDR3, the full variable domain is KAGVTQTPRYLIKTRGQQVTLSCSPISGHRSVSWYQQTPGQGLQFLFEYFSETQRNKGNFPGRFSGRQFSNSRSEMNVSTLELGDSALYLCASSLLMAGNTEAFFGQGTRLTVV.

The genes are TRBV6-5 and TRBJ2-7; D perhaps matches TRBD1 (7 bases). CDR3 length: 13 amino acids. Germline values: CDR1 MNHEY, CDR2 SVGAGI. V gave up 6 bases and J gave up 3 bases, with 12 bases separating them. The CDR3 loop reads CASRRGQFYEQYF. CDR3 in DNA: TGTGCCAGCAGGCGGGGACAGTTCTACGAGCAGTACTTC.

V and J are TRBV2 and TRBJ1-1; 9 bases map to TRBD1. V was pared by 6 bases and J by 4 bases, with 3 bases of the junction left unmatched. Germline-derived CDR1 and CDR2 are SNHLY and FYNNEI. The CDR3 runs 13 residues. The CDR3 reads CASRGDRATEAFF. CDR3 coding DNA: TGTGCCAGCAGGGGGGACAGGGCCACTGAAGCTTTCTTT.

CDR3 sequence (DNA): TGCAGTGCTAGATTGAGGCAGGGCTACACCTTC. Protein sequence: CSARLRQGYTF. The chain has TRBV20-1 and TRBJ1-2; no clear D gene. V lost 2 bases to trimming and J lost 8 bases, with 9 bases between them. The CDR3 totals 11 residues. The germline V gene has CDR1 DFQATT and CDR2 SNEGSKA (reference sequence).

The V and J genes are TRBV2 and TRBJ1-5, with 8 bases that match TRBD1. Germline CDR1 SNHLY, CDR2 FYNNEI. V shed 6 bases and J 3 bases; nucleotides not matched to a gene: 1. The CDR3 is made up of 13 amino acids. CDR3 region: CASSQGANQPQHF. CDR3 coding DNA: TGTGCCAGCAGCCAGGGGGCCAATCAGCCCCAGCATTTT.